A single T cell receptor beta chain is shown here with its context. Its target is not known. This entry is derived from a study of cytomegalovirus exposure and HLA in healthy donors. Points from the study as a whole: Researchers reportedly found TCR beta sequences accurately predicted most subjects' HLA-A and HLA-B alleles. Reportedly, a later analysis found an Asian-associated ancestry cluster had fewer N-insertions than the approximately 640-donor mean.

The primer mix had 60 Vbeta and 13 Jbeta primers. Repertoires were generated with immunoSEQ multiplex PCR, while TCRdb's copy carries only in-frame clones and drops some. Recorded here are approximately 100,000 clones; the top ten clones represent 0.55% to 0.65%. The CDR3 is 14 amino acids. With V trimmed by 3 bases and J by 4 bases, 5 bases remained unmatched. Germline V gene data show CDR1 as LNHDA and CDR2 as SQIVND (reference sequence). Source material: PBMCs. The sequence came from a man aged 50 to 59 in good health and CMV-seronegative. The V call is TRBV19, the J call TRBJ1-2; 7 bases agree with TRBD1. The CDR3 bases are TGTGCCAGTAGTATCGGGACAGCACTCTATGGCTACACCTTC. It specifies CASSIGTALYGYTF.